This T cell receptor (beta chain) was identified in a study of T cell clusters in autoimmune cytopenias. Study observations and caveats: Active autoimmune hepatitis patients had roughly 2.9-fold fewer exclusive TRB clusters than healthy donors. Primary autoimmune cytopenia patients appeared to lack physiological T cell clusters present in healthy donors.

The V gene's germline CDR1 is MNHEY and CDR2 SVGAGI. The CDR3 length is 15 residues. TRB was amplified from roughly 250 ng of peripheral blood genomic DNA per sample. This clonotype shows up as medium-sized by frequency. Antigen specificity is unknown. One tube held mixed TRB-A and TRB-B primer pools for touch-down PCR. TCRdb reprocessed the multiplex PCR reads; each CDR3 protein has one entry and no DNA is given. With about 9,500 distinct CDR3 sequences in the sample, the ten largest clones hold nearly 9.5%. This sequence originates from a human donor with an autoimmune cytopenia or autoimmune hepatitis (not recorded which). This chain uses TRBV6-5 with TRBJ1-2; TCRdb outputs TRBD1, but without DNA this stays unchecked. The sample consisted of peripheral blood. The CDR3 loop is CASSYWGQGIAGYTF.